This T cell receptor (beta chain) was identified during a study of blood T cell repertoires in COVID-19. In the study overall: Sites in the United States, Italy and Spain provided acute and convalescent COVID-19 samples. In each case, the material was cDNA or gDNA derived from T cells, B-cell-depleted T cells, or PBMCs.

Data came from immunoSEQ multiplex PCR; TCRdb stores just in-frame clones and leaves some out. The sample lists approximately 150,000 clones; around four fifths were seen once. Deletions cut 7 bases from V and 7 bases from J, with 11 bases between. The CDR3 is 12 residues long. Per germline, CDR1 MNHEY and CDR2 SVGAGI. The gene calls are TRBV6-5 and TRBJ2-1; D might be TRBD2 (5 bases). Sequencing was performed on peripheral blood. The receptor comes from a woman over 75 with COVID-19, enrolled during active disease. The CDR3, as DNA: TGTGCCAGCACGGGGTGGGTGAATGAGCAGTTCTTC. Amino acids: CASTGWVNEQFF.